This is a list of T cell receptor beta chains from one sample in a study of OX40 agonist ivuxolimab in advanced cancers. Libraries were prepared by immunoSEQ multiplex PCR; TCRdb keeps only in-frame clonotypes and omits some of them. The table lists 77,000 or so clones, around four fifths of them singletons, with roughly 5.4% in the top ten. The specimen was CD4+ or CD8+ T cells sorted from blood, collected in a trial of the OX40 agonist ivuxolimab. These receptors were collected from an adult with an advanced solid tumor such as melanoma, head and neck, liver or kidney cancer. CDR3s include the opening cysteine and the closing phenylalanine or tryptophan. Each record gives: clone size, J gene, V gene, D gene, CDR3 protein, CDR3 DNA. D genes are given only for firm matches. Size is omitted from some rows. Given values are once, few, many or a class for expanded clones.

once	TRBJ1-5	TRBV28	-	CASSLRGGRNQPQHF	TGTGCCAGCAGTTTGAGGGGAGGCCGAAATCAGCCCCAGCATTTT
-	TRBJ2-3	TRBV5-1	-	CASSLGVIGDTQYF	TGCGCCAGCAGCTTGGGGGTTATAGGGGATACGCAGTATTTT
-	TRBJ1-2	TRBV6-5	TRBD1	CASSYSVTGVYGYTF	TGTGCCAGCAGTTACTCGGTGACAGGGGTTTATGGCTACACCTTC
-	TRBJ2-7	TRBV19	-	CASSISRSYEQYF	TGTGCCAGTAGTATCTCCCGATCCTACGAGCAGTACTTC
-	TRBJ2-5	TRBV5-1	-	CASSSCPGHIDQETQYF	TGCGCCAGCAGCTCCTGCCCGGGACATATCGACCAAGAGACCCAGTACTTC
-	TRBJ1-4	TRBV7-8	-	CASSLWGLNEKLFF	TGTGCCAGCAGCTTATGGGGACTTAATGAAAAACTGTTTTTT
-	TRBJ2-5	TRBV18	-	CASSLQSRQETQYF	TGTGCCAGCTCCCTCCAGAGTAGACAAGAGACCCAGTACTTC
few	TRBJ1-3	TRBV18	-	CASSPPGVSGNTIYF	TGTGCCAGCTCACCACCGGGGGTCTCTGGAAACACCATATATTTT
few	TRBJ1-1	TRBV28	-	CASSLVWHTEAFF	TGTGCCAGCAGTTTGGTGTGGCACACTGAAGCTTTCTTT
few	TRBJ2-6	TRBV6-4	TRBD1	CASTPTGGGTGANVLTF	TGTGCCAGCACCCCGACAGGGGGCGGGACTGGGGCCAACGTCCTGACTTTC
once	TRBJ2-3	TRBV18	-	CASSTLRGATTDTQYF	TGTGCCAGCTCAACCCTTCGGGGGGCGACCACAGATACGCAGTATTTT
-	TRBJ2-7	TRBV7-2	TRBD1	CASSLVGTGIHEQYF	TGTGCCAGCAGCTTAGTTGGGACAGGGATCCACGAGCAGTACTTC
-	TRBJ2-1	TRBV5-6	-	CASSFRGEQFF	TGTGCCAGCAGCTTCCGGGGCGAGCAGTTCTTC
-	TRBJ1-2	TRBV29-1	-	CSGEVANYGYTF	TGCAGCGGGGAGGTGGCTAACTATGGCTACACCTTC
-	TRBJ1-6	TRBV7-9	-	CASSLARDNSPLHF	TGTGCCAGCAGCTTAGCCAGGGATAATTCACCCCTCCACTTT
-	TRBJ1-5	TRBV28	-	CASSSSSNQPQHF	TGTGCCAGCAGTTCCTCTAGCAATCAGCCCCAGCATTTT
-	TRBJ2-1	TRBV28	-	CASSLGYKDQQFF	TGTGCCAGCAGTTTGGGCTACAAGGATCAGCAGTTCTTC
medium-sized	TRBJ1-1	TRBV30	-	CAWGSDRFALMNTEAFF	TGTGCCTGGGGATCAGACAGGTTTGCTCTAATGAACACTGAAGCTTTCTTT
-	TRBJ1-3	TRBV19	-	CATSTGGNTIYF	TGTGCCACCTCGACAGGAGGAAACACCATATATTTT
-	TRBJ1-4	TRBV5-8	-	CASLRPREEKLFF	TGTGCCAGCCTTCGACCGAGAGAGGAAAAACTGTTTTTT
-	TRBJ2-2	TRBV5-8	-	CASSLARRTTGELFF	TGTGCCAGCAGCTTGGCCAGACGGACAACCGGGGAGCTGTTTTTT
-	TRBJ2-7	TRBV18	TRBD2	CASSPGTSGTYEQYF	TGTGCCAGCTCACCGGGGACTAGCGGGACCTACGAGCAGTACTTC
-	TRBJ1-4	TRBV30	-	CAWSRGAANEKLFF	TGTGCCTGGAGTAGGGGGGCTGCTAATGAAAAACTGTTTTTT
-	TRBJ2-1	TRBV11-2	-	CASTNSHNRVEQFF	TGTGCCAGCACCAACTCCCATAACAGGGTTGAGCAGTTCTTC
-	TRBJ1-1	TRBV27	-	CASSNQDSLNTEAFF	TGTGCCAGCAGTAACCAGGACAGTTTGAACACTGAAGCTTTCTTT
few	TRBJ2-7	TRBV19	-	CASSPHLPSLTYSYEQYF	TGTGCCAGTAGTCCCCATCTCCCTTCTTTGACCTACTCCTACGAGCAGTACTTC
-	TRBJ2-2	TRBV4-3	-	CASSQDRGGDTGELFF	TGCGCCAGCAGCCAAGATCGAGGGGGGGACACCGGGGAGCTGTTTTTT
-	TRBJ1-1	TRBV28	-	CASSSPPEGRPEAFF	TGTGCCAGCAGTTCGCCGCCGGAAGGGAGGCCTGAAGCTTTCTTT
few	TRBJ2-7	TRBV29-1	TRBD1	CSVATDRAEQYF	TGCAGCGTCGCCACCGACAGGGCCGAGCAGTACTTC
few	TRBJ2-2	TRBV9	TRBD2	CASSERRSGRAGELFF	TGTGCCAGCAGCGAGAGGAGGAGCGGGAGGGCCGGGGAGCTGTTTTTT
-	TRBJ1-3	TRBV7-2	-	CASSPQMTGHAGNTIYF	TGTGCCAGCAGCCCCCAGATGACAGGTCACGCAGGAAACACCATATATTTT
once	TRBJ2-5	TRBV27	-	CASSATRETQYF	TGTGCCAGCAGTGCGACCAGAGAGACCCAGTACTTC
-	TRBJ2-1	TRBV5-4	TRBD1	CASSPQAGTGNNEQFF	TGTGCCAGCAGCCCCCAGGCCGGGACAGGTAACAATGAGCAGTTCTTC
-	TRBJ1-1	TRBV9	-	CASSAPSGAHTEAFF	TGTGCCAGCAGCGCGCCATCCGGGGCCCACACTGAAGCTTTCTTT
-	TRBJ2-5	TRBV7-9	-	CASSGSRGQPPETQYF	TGTGCCAGCAGCGGGTCTCGGGGGCAACCCCCAGAGACCCAGTACTTC
few	TRBJ2-7	TRBV11-2	-	CASSLGAGNSGFVQYF	TGTGCCAGCAGCTTAGGGGCCGGGAACTCGGGGTTCGTGCAGTACTTC
medium-sized	TRBJ1-5	TRBV6-6	-	CASSYSRDQPQHF	TGTGCCAGCAGTTACTCGAGGGATCAGCCCCAGCATTTT
-	TRBJ2-5	TRBV9	-	CASSGEGLLQETQYF	TGTGCCAGCAGCGGGGAAGGACTACTCCAAGAGACCCAGTACTTC
-	TRBJ2-1	TRBV13	-	CASSRLDNRWSEQFF	TGTGCCAGCAGCCGTTTGGACAATCGGTGGTCGGAGCAGTTCTTC
-	TRBJ2-5	TRBV5-4	TRBD2	CASRGGLAGVRETQYF	TGTGCCAGCAGGGGCGGACTAGCGGGAGTAAGGGAGACCCAGTACTTC
few	TRBJ2-3	TRBV5-1	TRBD2	CASRDPQAGDTDTQYF	TGCGCCAGCCGGGATCCTCAGGCGGGAGACACAGATACGCAGTATTTT
-	TRBJ2-1	TRBV6-5	-	CASTYSRHGYNEQFF	TGTGCCAGCACTTACTCGCGGCACGGCTACAATGAGCAGTTCTTC